A selection of T cell receptor beta chains follows, all from one sample in a study of early T cells in non-severe SARS-CoV-2 infection. TCRdb reanalysed the 5' RACE reads using MiXCR and keeps one entry per CDR3 protein. The data show 45,000 or so distinct CDR3 sequences, about a quarter seen once. Sequenced here: whole blood, sampled at baseline. These receptors all stem from an adult who was a healthcare worker with PCR-confirmed SARS-CoV-2 infection or an uninfected control (not recorded which). Both conserved end residues are part of each CDR3. Each record gives: D gene, clone size, V gene, J gene, CDR3 DNA, CDR3 protein. The D gene is left open where the match is weak. Size is omitted from some rows. Given values are once, few, many or a class for expanded clones.

d_gene: TRBD2
abundance: NA
v_gene: TRBV20-1
j_gene: TRBJ2-5
CDR3nt: TGCAGTGCTAGAGATTTCCTACTAGCGGGGGGGCCAGAGACCCAGTACTTC
CDR3aa: CSARDFLLAGGPETQYF

d_gene: TRBD2
abundance: many
v_gene: TRBV20-1
j_gene: TRBJ2-5
CDR3nt: TGCAGTGCTAAACCGGGAGGCCAAGAGACCCAGTACTTC
CDR3aa: CSAKPGGQETQYF

d_gene: NA
abundance: few
v_gene: TRBV19
j_gene: TRBJ1-5
CDR3nt: TGTGCCAGTAGGACCACTGGGGGACGGCGGCCCCAGCATTTT
CDR3aa: CASRTTGGRRPQHF

d_gene: TRBD1
abundance: NA
v_gene: TRBV5-1
j_gene: TRBJ1-2
CDR3nt: TGCGCCAGCAGCTCCGACAGGGGCTATGGCTACACCTTC
CDR3aa: CASSSDRGYGYTF

d_gene: TRBD1
abundance: few
v_gene: TRBV5-1
j_gene: TRBJ1-2
CDR3nt: TGCGCCAGCAGCGGCCGGACAGGGGGCTCGGATGGCTACACCTTC
CDR3aa: CASSGRTGGSDGYTF

d_gene: NA
abundance: NA
v_gene: TRBV20-1
j_gene: TRBJ2-1
CDR3nt: TGCAGTGCTAGAGCTCTGGATGAGCAGTTCTTC
CDR3aa: CSARALDEQFF

d_gene: NA
abundance: NA
v_gene: TRBV29-1
j_gene: TRBJ2-7
CDR3nt: TGCAGCGTTGAAGATTCGGGTGTGCCAGGGGAAGAGCAGTACTTC
CDR3aa: CSVEDSGVPGEEQYF

d_gene: NA
abundance: NA
v_gene: TRBV19
j_gene: TRBJ2-2
CDR3nt: TGTGCCAGTATACAGGGATCGGCCGGGGAGCTGTTTTTT
CDR3aa: CASIQGSAGELFF

d_gene: NA
abundance: few
v_gene: TRBV7-8
j_gene: TRBJ2-2
CDR3nt: TGTGCCAGCAGCACCTTGCACAGGGCACCCGGGGAGCTGTTTTTT
CDR3aa: CASSTLHRAPGELFF

d_gene: NA
abundance: few
v_gene: TRBV9
j_gene: TRBJ1-1
CDR3nt: TGTGCCAGCAGCGTAGCGACAGTCTTAAACACTGAAGTTTTCTTT
CDR3aa: CASSVATVLNTEVFF

d_gene: NA
abundance: NA
v_gene: TRBV7-9
j_gene: TRBJ2-5
CDR3nt: TGTGCCAGCAGCCAGGACTCTCAAGCGACCCAGTACTTC
CDR3aa: CASSQDSQATQYF

d_gene: NA
abundance: few
v_gene: TRBV10-3
j_gene: TRBJ1-6
CDR3nt: TGTGCCACCCTTGAAACAGCTTCCTATAATTCACCCCTCCACTTT
CDR3aa: CATLETASYNSPLHF

d_gene: NA
abundance: NA
v_gene: TRBV7-9
j_gene: TRBJ2-1
CDR3nt: TGTGCCAGCAGCTTAGGAGCCAGTGAGCAGTTCTTC
CDR3aa: CASSLGASEQFF

d_gene: NA
abundance: many
v_gene: TRBV19
j_gene: TRBJ2-1
CDR3nt: TGTGCCAGTAGTATGTCGGGGGCCCCCTACAATGAGCAGTTCTTC
CDR3aa: CASSMSGAPYNEQFF

d_gene: NA
abundance: few
v_gene: TRBV20-1
j_gene: TRBJ2-5
CDR3nt: TGCAGTGCTAGAGATACGCAGGTTGAGACCCAGTACTTC
CDR3aa: CSARDTQVETQYF

d_gene: NA
abundance: few
v_gene: TRBV20-1
j_gene: TRBJ2-5
CDR3nt: TGCAGTGCTAGTCCAGTGGGTTCGCAAGAGACCCAGTACTTC
CDR3aa: CSASPVGSQETQYF

d_gene: NA
abundance: few
v_gene: TRBV20-1
j_gene: TRBJ2-7
CDR3nt: TGCAGTGCTACGGCAGGGGTAGATGGGCATGAGCAGTACTTC
CDR3aa: CSATAGVDGHEQYF

d_gene: TRBD2
abundance: NA
v_gene: TRBV6-5
j_gene: TRBJ2-3
CDR3nt: TGTGCCAGCAGTTACTCGGGCGGGGGGTTCACAGATACGCAGTATTTT
CDR3aa: CASSYSGGGFTDTQYF

d_gene: NA
abundance: NA
v_gene: TRBV3-1
j_gene: TRBJ1-1
CDR3nt: TGTGCCAGCAGCCAAGATACAGGGCTCTATATGAACACTGAAGCTTTCTTT
CDR3aa: CASSQDTGLYMNTEAFF

d_gene: NA
abundance: NA
v_gene: TRBV5-1
j_gene: TRBJ2-2
CDR3nt: TGCGCCAGCAGCTTGGGGACAGCGGCGAACACCGGGGAGCTGTTTTTT
CDR3aa: CASSLGTAANTGELFF

d_gene: NA
abundance: NA
v_gene: TRBV27
j_gene: TRBJ2-3
CDR3nt: TGTGCCAGCAGGGTGGTCGGCACAGATACGCAGTATTTT
CDR3aa: CASRVVGTDTQYF

d_gene: NA
abundance: medium-sized
v_gene: TRBV5-6
j_gene: TRBJ2-5
CDR3nt: TGTGCCAGCAGCTTGAGGTTGGGACTAGAGACCCAGTACTTC
CDR3aa: CASSLRLGLETQYF

d_gene: NA
abundance: NA
v_gene: TRBV7-2
j_gene: TRBJ2-5
CDR3nt: TGTGCCAGCAGCTTACGTTCAATGGAGACCCAGTACTTC
CDR3aa: CASSLRSMETQYF

d_gene: NA
abundance: NA
v_gene: TRBV6-1
j_gene: TRBJ1-5
CDR3nt: TGTGCCAGCAGTCCTTCAGGGGTTAGCAATCAGCCCCAGCATTTT
CDR3aa: CASSPSGVSNQPQHF

d_gene: TRBD2
abundance: NA
v_gene: TRBV10-3
j_gene: TRBJ2-1
CDR3nt: TGTGCCATCAACGATCAAGCGGGGGGGCACAATGAGCAGTTCTTC
CDR3aa: CAINDQAGGHNEQFF

d_gene: NA
abundance: NA
v_gene: TRBV28
j_gene: TRBJ2-1
CDR3nt: TGTGCCAGCAGCCCGGACAGCTACTACAATGAGCAGTTCTTC
CDR3aa: CASSPDSYYNEQFF

d_gene: TRBD1
abundance: few
v_gene: TRBV5-1
j_gene: TRBJ2-3
CDR3nt: TGCGCCAGCAGCCGAACCCGACAGGGGAGCACAGATACGCAGTATTTT
CDR3aa: CASSRTRQGSTDTQYF

d_gene: NA
abundance: NA
v_gene: TRBV4-1
j_gene: TRBJ1-1
CDR3nt: TGCGCCAGCAGCCGGAGGACAGAGGGGATCCCTGAAGCTTTCTTT
CDR3aa: CASSRRTEGIPEAFF

d_gene: NA
abundance: NA
v_gene: TRBV5-1
j_gene: TRBJ1-4
CDR3nt: TGCGCCAGCAGCTTAGCGCACCGAGGGGATGAAAAACTGTTTTTT
CDR3aa: CASSLAHRGDEKLFF

d_gene: TRBD2
abundance: NA
v_gene: TRBV9
j_gene: TRBJ2-1
CDR3nt: TGTGCCAGCAGCGTAGTGGGACTAGCGGGGGAGCAGTTCTTC
CDR3aa: CASSVVGLAGEQFF

d_gene: NA
abundance: NA
v_gene: TRBV6-1
j_gene: TRBJ2-5
CDR3nt: TGTGCCAGCAGTGAATTTCCGGTACTCCAGACCCAGTACTTC
CDR3aa: CASSEFPVLQTQYF

d_gene: NA
abundance: NA
v_gene: TRBV9
j_gene: TRBJ1-6
CDR3nt: TGTGCCAGCAGCCTAGAGGGTAATTCACCCCTCCACTTT
CDR3aa: CASSLEGNSPLHF

d_gene: NA
abundance: NA
v_gene: TRBV20-1
j_gene: TRBJ1-6
CDR3nt: TGCAGTGCAGAGGATTTCGGCTCCTATAATTCACCCCTCCACTTT
CDR3aa: CSAEDFGSYNSPLHF

d_gene: NA
abundance: many
v_gene: TRBV19
j_gene: TRBJ2-6
CDR3nt: TGTGCCAGTAGTATCAGCTTACCTGGGGCCAACGTCCTGACTTTC
CDR3aa: CASSISLPGANVLTF

d_gene: NA
abundance: NA
v_gene: TRBV15
j_gene: TRBJ2-5
CDR3nt: TGTGCCACCAGCAGAGGTGGGCAGACCCTTGGGACCCAGTACTTC
CDR3aa: CATSRGGQTLGTQYF

d_gene: NA
abundance: many
v_gene: TRBV29-1
j_gene: TRBJ1-1
CDR3nt: TGCAGCGTTGAAGATTTGAACACTGAAGCTTTCTTT
CDR3aa: CSVEDLNTEAFF

d_gene: NA
abundance: NA
v_gene: TRBV6-5
j_gene: TRBJ1-5
CDR3nt: TGTGCCAGCACCCCAGCGCGGGGGGACAATCAGCCCCAGCATTTT
CDR3aa: CASTPARGDNQPQHF

d_gene: NA
abundance: NA
v_gene: TRBV28
j_gene: TRBJ2-2
CDR3nt: TGTGCCAGCAGTTTACTGCCGAGGATCGGGACGACGAACACCGGGGAGCTGTTTTTT
CDR3aa: CASSLLPRIGTTNTGELFF

d_gene: NA
abundance: NA
v_gene: TRBV29-1
j_gene: TRBJ1-1
CDR3nt: TGCAGCGTTCAGACGGTCTGGGGCACTGAAGCTTTCTTT
CDR3aa: CSVQTVWGTEAFF

d_gene: NA
abundance: NA
v_gene: TRBV11-2
j_gene: TRBJ2-3
CDR3nt: TGTGCCAGCAGCTTTAGCGGTTCTAGCACAGATACGCAGTATTTT
CDR3aa: CASSFSGSSTDTQYF

d_gene: NA
abundance: many
v_gene: TRBV10-1
j_gene: TRBJ1-3
CDR3nt: TGCGCCAGCAGCGGGGACATGGGAAACACCATATATTTT
CDR3aa: CASSGDMGNTIYF

d_gene: TRBD1
abundance: many
v_gene: TRBV6-2/TRBV6-3
j_gene: TRBJ2-3
CDR3nt: TGTGCCAGCATCCTCGGGACAGGACGCACAGATACGCAGTATTTT
CDR3aa: CASILGTGRTDTQYF

d_gene: TRBD1
abundance: NA
v_gene: TRBV6-4
j_gene: TRBJ1-4
CDR3nt: TGTGCCAGCGGGGACAGTGGTGTGGAAACTAATGAAAAACTGTTTTTT
CDR3aa: CASGDSGVETNEKLFF

d_gene: NA
abundance: NA
v_gene: TRBV9
j_gene: TRBJ1-3
CDR3nt: TGTGCCAGCAGCGTATCCGAAGGAAACACCATATATTTT
CDR3aa: CASSVSEGNTIYF

d_gene: NA
abundance: many
v_gene: TRBV7-3
j_gene: TRBJ1-2
CDR3nt: TGTGCCAGCAGCCCCACCGGGGGGGCGAATGGCTACACCTTC
CDR3aa: CASSPTGGANGYTF

d_gene: NA
abundance: NA
v_gene: TRBV2
j_gene: TRBJ1-2
CDR3nt: TGTGCCAGCAGTGAGTCAGGGGTCTATGGCTACACCTTC
CDR3aa: CASSESGVYGYTF

d_gene: NA
abundance: few
v_gene: TRBV7-9
j_gene: TRBJ2-5
CDR3nt: TGTGCCAGCAGTCGACAGTATCAAGAGACCCAGTACTTC
CDR3aa: CASSRQYQETQYF

d_gene: TRBD1
abundance: NA
v_gene: TRBV7-8
j_gene: TRBJ2-7
CDR3nt: TGTGCCAGCAGCTTAGAGGCAGGGGGATCCTACGAGCAGTACTTC
CDR3aa: CASSLEAGGSYEQYF

d_gene: NA
abundance: NA
v_gene: TRBV20-1
j_gene: TRBJ2-2
CDR3nt: TGCAGTGCTAGAGAGGTCTGGGGGCGCGCAACCGGGGAGCTGTTTTTT
CDR3aa: CSAREVWGRATGELFF

d_gene: NA
abundance: NA
v_gene: TRBV7-2
j_gene: TRBJ1-5
CDR3nt: TGTGCCAGCAGCCCTCACTCTCAGCCCCAGCATTTT
CDR3aa: CASSPHSQPQHF